This T cell receptor beta chain was sequenced in a study of blood T cell repertoires in COVID-19. Sequencing used immunoSEQ multiplex PCR; TCRdb keeps in-frame clones, though not all of them. The sample yields more than 140,000 clones, around 88% seen once. CDR3 size: 16 residues. The germline V gene encodes CDR1 SGHNT and CDR2 YYREEE (reference sequence). V shed 3 bases, J shed 1 base, and the junction held 6 bases outside the gene matches. This chain uses TRBV5-4 with TRBJ2-1; 8 nucleotides align to TRBD2. This clonotype originated in a woman aged 60-70 years with acute or convalescent COVID-19. What was sequenced was peripheral blood. The CDR3 DNA is TGTGCCAGCAGCTCCCCGGGGGGGTCGTCCTACAATGAGCAGTTCTTC. It encodes CASSSPGGSSYNEQFF.